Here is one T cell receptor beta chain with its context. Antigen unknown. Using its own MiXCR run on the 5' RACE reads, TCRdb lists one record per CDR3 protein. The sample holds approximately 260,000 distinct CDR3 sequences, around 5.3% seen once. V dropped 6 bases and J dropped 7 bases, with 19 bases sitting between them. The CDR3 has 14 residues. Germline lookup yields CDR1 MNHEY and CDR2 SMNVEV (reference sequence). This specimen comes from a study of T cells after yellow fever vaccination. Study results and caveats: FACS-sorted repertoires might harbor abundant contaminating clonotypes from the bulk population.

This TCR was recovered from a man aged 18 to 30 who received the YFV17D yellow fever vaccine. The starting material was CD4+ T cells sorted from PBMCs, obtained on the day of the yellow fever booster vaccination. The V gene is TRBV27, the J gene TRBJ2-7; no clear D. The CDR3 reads CASRNTLRGLEQYF. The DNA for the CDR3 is TGTGCCAGCAGAAACACACTACGTGGGTTAGAGCAGTACTTC.